This T cell receptor (beta chain) was retrieved from a study of sequential checkpoint blockade in melanoma. At the level of the study: Patients were randomized 1:1 to nivolumab-then-ipilimumab or ipilimumab-then-nivolumab first-line. Both treatment sequences were followed by maintenance nivolumab.

Noted treatment: randomized to nivolumab then ipilimumab (arm A) or the reverse (arm B). Patients had received no earlier DNA-damaging chemotherapy. Sorted cells were live CD3+CD8+, lacking CD19 and CD56, from PBMCs. The data were produced by immunoSEQ multiplex PCR, yet TCRdb's version contains in-frame clones alone and is incomplete. This table holds about 40,000 clones, roughly 85% found once. This sequence originates from a human donor with melanoma. The sequencing here drew on CD8+ T cells sorted from blood (inferred from file names), taken from a patient given nivolumab and ipilimumab in sequence.

The CDR3 region is CASSLAGTAGTGELFF. CDR3 DNA sequence: TGTGCCAGCAGCTTGGCCGGTACGGCGGGCACCGGGGAGCTGTTTTTT. This chain connects TRBV5-8 to TRBJ2-2, with TRBD2 as a possible D gene (5 bases). Germline loops: CDR1 SGHTS, CDR2 YDEGEE. The V end was cut by 0 bases, the J end by 4 bases, with 13 bases between. This CDR3 has 16 residues.